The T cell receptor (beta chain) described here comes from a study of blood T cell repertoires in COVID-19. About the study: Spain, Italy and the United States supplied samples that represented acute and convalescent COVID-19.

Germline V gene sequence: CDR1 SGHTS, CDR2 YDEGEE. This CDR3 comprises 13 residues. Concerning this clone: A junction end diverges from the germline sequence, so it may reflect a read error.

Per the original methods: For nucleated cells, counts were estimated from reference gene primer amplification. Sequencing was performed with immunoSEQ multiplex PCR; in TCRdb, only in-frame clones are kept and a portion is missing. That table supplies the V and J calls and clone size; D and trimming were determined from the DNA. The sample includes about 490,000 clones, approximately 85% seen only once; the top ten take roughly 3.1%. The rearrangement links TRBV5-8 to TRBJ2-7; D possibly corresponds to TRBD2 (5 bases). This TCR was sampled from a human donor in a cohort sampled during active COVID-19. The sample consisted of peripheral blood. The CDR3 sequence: CASSLSSSHEQYF. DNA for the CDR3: TGTGCCAGCAGCTTATCTAGCTCCCACGAGCAGTACTTC. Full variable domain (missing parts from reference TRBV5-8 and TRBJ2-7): EAGVTQSPTHLIKTRGQQATLRCSPISGHTSVYWYQQALGLGLQFLLWYDEGEERNRGNFPPRFSGRQFPNYSSELNVNALELEDSALYLCASSLSSSHEQYFGPGTRLTVT.